This section outlines one TCR beta chain sequence together with its context. Its specificity is not known. Since all of the isolated RNA was reverse transcribed, expressed TCRB transcripts were what got sequenced. Clones were sequenced by immunoSEQ multiplex PCR, and TCRdb holds only the in-frame ones, with some missing. The profile shows about 620,000 clones, roughly a sixth of them singletons. V shed 0 bases and J shed 1 base, with 14 bases lying between them. This CDR3 comprises 17 residues. Germline V gene lookup returns CDR1 SGDLS and CDR2 YYNGEE. These data are taken from a study of beta chain features in type 1 diabetes. Broader study findings: TCRB rearrangement may or may not be influenced by HLA type; here this remained unresolved.

The receptor was isolated from a man aged 18 to 35 in good health. This chain connects TRBV9 to TRBJ1-3, with D possibly TRBD1 on 5 matching bases. Specimen: naive CD4+ T cells from blood. The CDR3 loop reads CASSVGAGRASGNTIYF. CDR3 nucleotides: TGTGCCAGCAGCGTAGGGGCGGGCAGGGCTTCTGGAAACACCATATATTTT. Full variable domain (outside the CDR3, taken from reference TRBV9 and TRBJ1-3): DSGVTQTPKHLITATGQRVTLRCSPRSGDLSVYWYQQSLDQGLQFLIQYYNGEERAKGNILERFSAQQFPDLHSELNLSSLELGDSALYFCASSVGAGRASGNTIYFGEGSWLTVV.